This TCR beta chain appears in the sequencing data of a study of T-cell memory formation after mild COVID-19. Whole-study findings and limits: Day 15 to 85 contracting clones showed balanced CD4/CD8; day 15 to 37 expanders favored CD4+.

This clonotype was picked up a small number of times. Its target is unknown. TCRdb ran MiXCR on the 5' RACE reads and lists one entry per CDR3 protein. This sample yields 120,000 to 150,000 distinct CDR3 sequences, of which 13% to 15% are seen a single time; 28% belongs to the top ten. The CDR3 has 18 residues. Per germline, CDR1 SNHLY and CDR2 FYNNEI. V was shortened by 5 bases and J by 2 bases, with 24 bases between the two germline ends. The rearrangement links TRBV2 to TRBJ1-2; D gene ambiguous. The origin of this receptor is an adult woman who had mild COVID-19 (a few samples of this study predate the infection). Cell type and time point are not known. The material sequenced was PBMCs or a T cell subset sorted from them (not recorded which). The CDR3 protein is CASSRTPEARRVNYGYTF. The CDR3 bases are TGTGCCAGCAGTCGAACCCCGGAGGCCAGACGGGTGAACTATGGCTACACCTTC.